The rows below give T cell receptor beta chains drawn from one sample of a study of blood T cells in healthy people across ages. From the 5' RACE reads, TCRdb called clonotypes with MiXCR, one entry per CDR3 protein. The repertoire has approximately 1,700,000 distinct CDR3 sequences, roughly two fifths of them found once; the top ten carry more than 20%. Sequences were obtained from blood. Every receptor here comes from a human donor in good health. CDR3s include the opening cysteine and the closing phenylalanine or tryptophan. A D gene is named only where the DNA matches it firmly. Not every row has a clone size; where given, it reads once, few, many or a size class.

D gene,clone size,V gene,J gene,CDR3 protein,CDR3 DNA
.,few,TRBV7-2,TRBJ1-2,CASSPRTAVNGYTF,TGTGCCAGCAGCCCCCGGACAGCAGTCAATGGCTACACCTTC
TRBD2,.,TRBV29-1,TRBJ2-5,CSVARTSGGHQETQYF,TGCAGCGTGGCCCGGACTAGCGGGGGGCACCAAGAGACCCAGTACTTC
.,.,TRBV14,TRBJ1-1,CASSQVRVAEAFF,TGTGCCAGCAGCCAAGTGAGGGTCGCTGAAGCTTTCTTT
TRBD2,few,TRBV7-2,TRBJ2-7,CASSSLTGGPGSYEQYF,TGTGCCAGCAGCTCGTTAACGGGGGGGCCGGGCTCCTACGAGCAGTACTTC
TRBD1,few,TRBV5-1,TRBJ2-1,CASSSNGAGGWTYNEQFF,TGCGCCAGCAGTTCTAATGGGGCAGGGGGTTGGACCTACAATGAGCAGTTCTTC
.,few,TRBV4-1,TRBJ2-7,CASSQDPLAYEQYF,TGCGCCAGCAGCCAAGATCCCCTAGCCTACGAGCAGTACTTC
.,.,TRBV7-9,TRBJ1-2,CASSFGVSDGYTF,TGTGCCAGCAGCTTCGGGGTTAGCGATGGCTACACCTTC
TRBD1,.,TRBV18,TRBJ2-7,CASSPPTGRQSEQYF,TGTGCCAGCTCACCACCGACAGGGCGACAATCCGAGCAGTACTTC
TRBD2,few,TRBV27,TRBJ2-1,CASSPTPRGGMGEQFF,TGTGCCAGCAGTCCTACTCCGCGGGGGGGAATGGGTGAGCAGTTCTTC
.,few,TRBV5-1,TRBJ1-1,CASSLGQGAEEAFF,TGCGCCAGCAGCTTGGGGCAGGGAGCCGAAGAAGCTTTCTTT
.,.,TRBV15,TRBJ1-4,CATSREWGGELFF,TGTGCCACCAGCAGAGAATGGGGAGGGGAACTGTTTTTT
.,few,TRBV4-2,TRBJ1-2,CASSQEAGDYGYTF,TGTGCCAGCAGCCAAGAAGCGGGGGACTATGGCTACACCTTC
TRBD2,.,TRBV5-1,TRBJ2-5,CASSSTLAGVETQYF,TGCGCCAGCAGCTCGACCCTAGCGGGGGTGGAGACCCAGTACTTC
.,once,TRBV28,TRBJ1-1,CASSLCLLTDAVTTEAFF,TGTGCCAGCAGTTTATGCCTACTGACGGATGCCGTTACCACTGAAGCTTTCTTT
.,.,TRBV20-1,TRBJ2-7,CSAGKGIYEQYF,TGCAGTGCTGGGAAGGGAATCTACGAGCAGTACTTC
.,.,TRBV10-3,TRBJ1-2,CAISGVTDYGYTF,TGTGCCATCAGTGGAGTGACGGACTATGGCTACACCTTC
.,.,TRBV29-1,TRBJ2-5,CSARDRGTKETQYF,TGCAGCGCAAGAGATAGGGGGACCAAAGAGACCCAGTACTTC
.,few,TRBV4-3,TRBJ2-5,CASSQDSPGRGETQYF,TGCGCCAGCAGCCAAGATAGCCCGGGCCGCGGGGAGACCCAGTACTTC
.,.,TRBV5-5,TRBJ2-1,CASSRGAGVSYNEQFF,TGTGCCAGCAGCCGGGGGGCGGGGGTCTCCTACAATGAGCAGTTCTTC
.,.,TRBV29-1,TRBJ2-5,CSVASKKGETQYF,TGCAGCGTTGCATCCAAAAAAGGGGAGACCCAGTACTTC
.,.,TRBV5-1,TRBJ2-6,CASSLDGGGYSGATVLTF,TGCGCCAGCAGCTTGGACGGTGGGGGCTACTCTGGGGCCACCGTCCTGACTTTC
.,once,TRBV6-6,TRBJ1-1,CASSPLDVNTEAFF,TGTGCCAGCAGCCCCCTTGACGTGAACACTGAAGCTTTCTTT
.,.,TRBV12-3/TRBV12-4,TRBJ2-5,CASSIGQKQYF,TGTGCCAGCAGTATCGGACAGAAGCAGTACTTC
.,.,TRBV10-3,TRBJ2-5,CAISQQVQETQYF,TGTGCCATCAGCCAACAGGTACAAGAGACCCAGTACTTC
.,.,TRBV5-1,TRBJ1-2,CASSLRTPAEGYTF,TGCGCCAGCAGCCTACGGACACCCGCTGAGGGCTACACCTTC
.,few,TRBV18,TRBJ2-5,CASSPGVRPETQYF,TGTGCCAGCTCACCAGGGGTACGTCCGGAGACCCAGTACTTC
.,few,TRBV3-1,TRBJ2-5,CASSHLDQRETQYF,TGTGCCAGCAGCCACCTCGACCAGAGAGAGACCCAGTACTTC
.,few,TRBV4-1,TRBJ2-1,CASSPHQGGEAYNEQFF,TGCGCCAGCAGCCCCCATCAAGGAGGGGAGGCCTACAATGAGCAGTTCTTC
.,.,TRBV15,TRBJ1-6,CATSTRIGSDSPLHF,TGTGCCACCAGCACACGCATTGGCTCCGATTCACCCCTCCACTTT
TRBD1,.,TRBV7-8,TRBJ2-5,CASSLGPGTGGREQYF,TGTGCCAGCAGCTTGGGGCCGGGGACAGGGGGAAGGGAGCAGTACTTC
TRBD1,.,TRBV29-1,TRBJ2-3,CSVNPGQGAPDTQYF,TGCAGCGTTAATCCGGGACAGGGGGCCCCAGATACGCAGTATTTT
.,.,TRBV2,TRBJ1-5,CASQSTGAQPQHF,TGTGCCAGTCAATCGACAGGAGCCCAGCCCCAGCATTTT
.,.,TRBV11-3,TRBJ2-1,CASSPLGGGAQNEQFF,TGTGCCAGCAGCCCGCTGGGAGGGGGGGCTCAGAATGAGCAGTTCTTC
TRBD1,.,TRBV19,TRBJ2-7,CASSPRRTGGTYEQYF,TGTGCCAGTAGCCCTCGCCGGACAGGGGGGACCTACGAGCAGTACTTC
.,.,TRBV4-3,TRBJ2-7,CASSQEVEGVYEQYF,TGCGCCAGCAGTCAAGAGGTTGAAGGGGTCTACGAGCAGTACTTC
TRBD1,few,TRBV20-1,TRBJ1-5,CSAMTSGTGNQPQHF,TGCAGTGCCATGACCTCCGGGACAGGGAATCAGCCCCAGCATTTT
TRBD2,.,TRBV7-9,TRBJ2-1,CASSYHRLAVSYNEQFF,TGTGCCAGCAGCTATCACCGACTAGCGGTCTCCTACAATGAGCAGTTCTTC
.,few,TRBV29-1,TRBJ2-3,CSALVTRVPTDTQYF,TGCAGCGCTCTGGTGACTAGAGTTCCCACAGATACGCAGTATTTT
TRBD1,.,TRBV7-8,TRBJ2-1,CASSSDREYEQFF,TGTGCCAGCAGCTCCGACAGGGAATATGAGCAGTTCTTC
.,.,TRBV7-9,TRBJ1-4,CASSLAGPPGEKLFF,TGTGCCAGCAGCTTAGCGGGGCCCCCGGGTGAAAAACTGTTTTTT
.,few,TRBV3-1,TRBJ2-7,CASSQDQGGAFYEQYF,TGTGCCAGCAGCCAAGATCAGGGCGGGGCCTTCTACGAGCAGTACTTC
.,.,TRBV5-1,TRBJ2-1,CASSLVIGGTYNEQFF,TGCGCCAGCAGCTTGGTAATCGGGGGAACTTATAATGAGCAGTTCTTC
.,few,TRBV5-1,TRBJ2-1,CASSSHWGVGSYNEQFF,TGCGCCAGCAGCTCCCACTGGGGGGTAGGTTCCTACAATGAGCAGTTCTTC
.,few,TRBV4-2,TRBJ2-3,CASSQDGPGAVYPDTQYF,TGTGCCAGCAGCCAAGATGGTCCCGGGGCCGTTTATCCAGATACGCAGTATTTT
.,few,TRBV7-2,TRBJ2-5,CASSAIRETQYF,TGTGCCAGCAGCGCAATTAGAGAGACCCAGTACTTC
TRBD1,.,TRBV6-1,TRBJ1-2,CASSPWDRAVLDYGYTF,TGTGCCAGCAGTCCTTGGGACAGGGCGGTTCTTGACTATGGCTACACCTTC
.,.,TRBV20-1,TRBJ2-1,CSARDLSSASSYNEQFF,TGCAGTGCTAGAGACCTTTCTAGCGCGAGCTCCTACAATGAGCAGTTCTTC
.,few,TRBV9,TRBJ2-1,CASSVGGTQNEQFF,TGTGCCAGCAGCGTAGGAGGGACTCAAAATGAGCAGTTCTTC
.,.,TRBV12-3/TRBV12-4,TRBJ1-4,CASSFVSLAATNEKRFF,TGTGCCAGCAGTTTCGTTTCCCTCGCTGCAACTAATGAAAAACGGTTTTTT
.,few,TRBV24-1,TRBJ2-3,CATSDPRQGVAYTDTQYF,TGTGCCACCAGTGACCCCCGCCAAGGAGTAGCATACACAGATACGCAGTATTTT